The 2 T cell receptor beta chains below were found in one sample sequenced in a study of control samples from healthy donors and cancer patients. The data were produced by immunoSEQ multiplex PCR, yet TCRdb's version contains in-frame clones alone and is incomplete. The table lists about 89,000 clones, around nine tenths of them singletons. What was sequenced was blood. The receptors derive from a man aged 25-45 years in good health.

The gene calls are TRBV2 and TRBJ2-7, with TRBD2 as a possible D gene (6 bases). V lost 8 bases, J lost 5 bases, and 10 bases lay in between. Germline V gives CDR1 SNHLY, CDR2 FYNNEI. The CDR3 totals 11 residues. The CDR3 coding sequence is TGTGCCAGCCTGTGGGGGGACGAGCAGTACTTC. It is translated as CASLWGDEQYF.

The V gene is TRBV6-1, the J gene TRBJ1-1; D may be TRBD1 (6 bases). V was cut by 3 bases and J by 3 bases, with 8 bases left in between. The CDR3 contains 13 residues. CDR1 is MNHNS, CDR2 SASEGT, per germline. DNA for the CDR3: TGTGCCAGCAGTGAGGGGGCGCACACTGAAGCTTTCTTT. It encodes CASSEGAHTEAFF.